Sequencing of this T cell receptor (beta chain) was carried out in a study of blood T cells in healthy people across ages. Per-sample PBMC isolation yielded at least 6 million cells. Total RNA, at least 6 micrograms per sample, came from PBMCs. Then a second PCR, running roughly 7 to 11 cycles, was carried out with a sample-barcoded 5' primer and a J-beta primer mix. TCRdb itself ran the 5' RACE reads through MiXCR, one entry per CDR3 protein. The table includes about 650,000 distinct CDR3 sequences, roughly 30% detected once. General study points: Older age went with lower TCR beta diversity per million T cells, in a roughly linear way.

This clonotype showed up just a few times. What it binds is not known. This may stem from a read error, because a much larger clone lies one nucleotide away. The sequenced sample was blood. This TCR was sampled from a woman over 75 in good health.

DNA of the CDR3: TGTGCCAGCAGCTGGCGATCCAGGGCATACGAGCAGTACTTC. Translating it yields CASSWRSRAYEQYF. The chain is built from TRBV5-6 and TRBJ2-7; perhaps TRBD1 as D (5 bases). This CDR3 region has 14 residues. V was trimmed by 3 bases and J by 4 bases, leaving 14 bases between them. Germline lookup yields CDR1 SGHDT and CDR2 YYEEEE.